This T cell receptor beta chain was captured in a study of CD8+CD57+ T cells in acquired aplastic anemia. TCR beta VDJ and CDR3 profiling used genomic DNA as template. TCRdb re-called the reads with MiXCR, one entry per CDR3 protein. The repertoire has about 420,000 distinct CDR3 sequences, around 72% of them found once; the top ten carry approximately 4%. Trimming took off 4 bases at V and 3 bases at J, with 12 bases between the two ends. The CDR3 has 14 residues. CDR1 is MNHEY and CDR2 is SVGEGT in the germline V gene. The rearrangement links TRBV6-2 or TRBV6-3 to TRBJ1-1; D is unresolved. The sequencing sample was made of sorted CD4+, CD8+, or CD8+CD57+ T cells (not recorded which) from PBMCs. This clonotype originated in a human donor in good health, serving as a control. The CDR3 DNA reads as TGTGCCAGCAGTTGCTGTGACACCTACACTGAAGCTTTCTTT. It specifies CASSCCDTYTEAFF.